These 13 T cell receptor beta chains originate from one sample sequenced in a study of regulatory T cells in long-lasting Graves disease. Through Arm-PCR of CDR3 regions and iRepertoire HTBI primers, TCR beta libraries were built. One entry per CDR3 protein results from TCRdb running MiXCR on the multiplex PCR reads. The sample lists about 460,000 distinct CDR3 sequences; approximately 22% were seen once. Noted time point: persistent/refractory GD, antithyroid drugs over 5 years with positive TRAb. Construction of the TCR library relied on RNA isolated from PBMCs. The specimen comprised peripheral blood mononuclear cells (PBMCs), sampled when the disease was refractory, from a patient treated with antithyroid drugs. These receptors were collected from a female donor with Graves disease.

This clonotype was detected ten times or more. The CDR3, as DNA: TGTGCCAGCAGCCCACAGGGGGCTCGTGAAAAACTGTTTTTT. Its translation: CASSPQGAREKLFF. V is TRBV9 and J is TRBJ1-4, with TRBD1 matching over 9 bases. J was trimmed by 7 bases and V by 4 bases; bases with no gene match: 5. This CDR3 is built from 14 residues. CDR1 is SGDLS, CDR2 YYNGEE, per germline.

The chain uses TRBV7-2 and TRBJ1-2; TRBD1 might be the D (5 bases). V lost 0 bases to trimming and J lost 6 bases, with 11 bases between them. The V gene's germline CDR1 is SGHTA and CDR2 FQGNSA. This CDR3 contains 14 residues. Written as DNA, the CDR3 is TGTGCCAGCAGCTTAGCAGGTCTGGGGCATGGCTACACCTTC. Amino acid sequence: CASSLAGLGHGYTF.

The CDR3 protein is CSARDLDSQETQYF. For the CDR3, the DNA is TGCAGTGCTAGAGATCTGGACAGTCAAGAGACCCAGTACTTC. The chain couples TRBV20-1 to TRBJ2-5; D possibly corresponds to TRBD1 (6 bases). CDR1 and CDR2 (germline): DFQATT, SNEGSKA (reference sequence). Trimming took off 0 bases at V and 2 bases at J, with 10 bases between the two ends. The CDR3 consists of 14 residues.

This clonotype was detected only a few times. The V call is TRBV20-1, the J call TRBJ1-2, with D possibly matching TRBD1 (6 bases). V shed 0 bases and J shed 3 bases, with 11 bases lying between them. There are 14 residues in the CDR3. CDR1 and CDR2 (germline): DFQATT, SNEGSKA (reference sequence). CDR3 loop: CSARDIQGYYGYTF. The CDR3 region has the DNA TGCAGTGCTAGAGACATACAGGGATACTATGGCTACACCTTC.

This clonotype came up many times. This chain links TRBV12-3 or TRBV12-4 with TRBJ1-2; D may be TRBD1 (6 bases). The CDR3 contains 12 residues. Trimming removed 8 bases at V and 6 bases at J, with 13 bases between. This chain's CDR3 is CASRSGAHGYTF. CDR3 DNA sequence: TGTGCCAGCCGCTCGGGGGCCCATGGCTACACCTTC.

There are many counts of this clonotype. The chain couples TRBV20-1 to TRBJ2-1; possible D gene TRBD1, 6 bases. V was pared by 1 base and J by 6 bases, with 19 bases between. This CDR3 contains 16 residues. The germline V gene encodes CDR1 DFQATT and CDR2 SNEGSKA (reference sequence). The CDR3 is CSARVTSGGHINEQFF. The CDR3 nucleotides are TGCAGTGCTAGAGTTACTAGTGGGGGACATATCAATGAGCAGTTCTTC.

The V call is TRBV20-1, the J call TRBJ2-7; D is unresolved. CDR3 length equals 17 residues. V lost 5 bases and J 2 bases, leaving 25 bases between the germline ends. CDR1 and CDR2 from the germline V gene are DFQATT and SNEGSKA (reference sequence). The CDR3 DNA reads TGCAGTGCTGCACGTCCTAGGGAACCTATGCGAACCTACGAGCAGTACTTC. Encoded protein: CSAARPREPMRTYEQYF.

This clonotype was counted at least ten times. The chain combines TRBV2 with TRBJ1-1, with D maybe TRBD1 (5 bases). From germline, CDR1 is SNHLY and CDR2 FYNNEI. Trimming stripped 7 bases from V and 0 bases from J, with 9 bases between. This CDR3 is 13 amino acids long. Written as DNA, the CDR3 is TGTGCCAGCATAAGGGGCATGAACACTGAAGCTTTCTTT. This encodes CASIRGMNTEAFF.

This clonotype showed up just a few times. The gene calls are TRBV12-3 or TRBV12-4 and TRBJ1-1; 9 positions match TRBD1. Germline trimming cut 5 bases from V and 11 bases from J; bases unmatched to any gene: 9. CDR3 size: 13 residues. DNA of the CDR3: TGTGCCAGCAGTCCAGGGACAGGGTCTGGGGCTTTCTTT. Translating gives CASSPGTGSGAFF.

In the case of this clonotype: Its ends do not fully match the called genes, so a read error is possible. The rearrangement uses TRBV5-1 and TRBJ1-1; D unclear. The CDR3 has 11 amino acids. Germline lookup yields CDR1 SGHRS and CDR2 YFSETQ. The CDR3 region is CGSSLGSEAFF. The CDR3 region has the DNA TGCGGCAGCAGCTTGGGGTCTGAAGCTTTCTTT.

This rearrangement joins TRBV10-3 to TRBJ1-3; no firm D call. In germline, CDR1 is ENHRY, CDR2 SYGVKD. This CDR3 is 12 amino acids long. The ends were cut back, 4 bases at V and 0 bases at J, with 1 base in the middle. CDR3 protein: CAISGSGNTIYF. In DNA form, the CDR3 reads TGTGCCATCAGTGGCTCTGGAAACACCATATATTTT.

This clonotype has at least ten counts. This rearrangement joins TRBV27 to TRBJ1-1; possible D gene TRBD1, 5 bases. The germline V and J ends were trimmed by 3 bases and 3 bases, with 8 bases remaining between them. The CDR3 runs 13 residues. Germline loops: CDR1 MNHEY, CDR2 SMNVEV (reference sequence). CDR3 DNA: TGTGCCAGCAGTTTTCGGGACTACACTGAAGCTTTCTTT. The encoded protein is CASSFRDYTEAFF.

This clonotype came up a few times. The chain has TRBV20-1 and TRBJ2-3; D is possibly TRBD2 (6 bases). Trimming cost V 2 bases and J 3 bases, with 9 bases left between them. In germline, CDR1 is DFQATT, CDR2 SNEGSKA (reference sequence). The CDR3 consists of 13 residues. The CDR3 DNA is TGCAGTGCTAGATCCCTAGCGACAGATACGCAGTATTTT. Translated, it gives CSARSLATDTQYF.